The 30 T cell receptor beta chains below all came from one sample that was sequenced in a study of T cells in Graves' hyperthyroidism and ophthalmopathy. Amplified TCR beta CDR3 regions came from RNA transcripts. The TCR CDR3 first-round RT-PCR relied on the HTBI primer set. Each CDR3 protein is one row after TCRdb ran MiXCR on the multiplex PCR reads. This table holds hundreds of thousands of distinct CDR3 sequences, about 15% found once. Source material: blood. The receptor source for this set is a woman in her forties or fifties with Graves' ophthalmopathy.

This clonotype was seen repeatedly, ten times or more. The chain has TRBV24-1 and TRBJ1-1, with D unclear. This CDR3 spans 15 amino acids. Trimming removed 6 bases at V and 4 bases at J, with 17 bases between. Germline V gene lookup returns CDR1 KGHDR and CDR2 SFDVKD. The DNA for the CDR3 is TGTGCCACCAGTCCGAGCGAGGGTTTGAGCACTGAAGCTTTCTTT. It yields the protein CATSPSEGLSTEAFF.

The chain combines TRBV4-1 with TRBJ2-1; TRBD2 aligns across 15 bases. The germline V gene has CDR1 MGHRA and CDR2 YSYEKL. After removal of 4 bases from V and 3 bases from J, the junction contained 10 bases not matched to a gene. This CDR3 contains 19 residues. CDR3 coding DNA: TGCGCCAGCAGCCTGACCCCCGGACTAGCGGGAGGGGACTACAATGAGCAGTTCTTC. Translated, it gives CASSLTPGLAGGDYNEQFF.

This clonotype has a count of ten or more. The gene calls are TRBV12-3 or TRBV12-4 and TRBJ2-6, with 9 nucleotides matching TRBD1. The CDR3 is 16 amino acids. The V segment lost 2 bases and the J segment 3 bases; nucleotides outside the gene matches: 2. CDR3 bases: TGTGCCAGCAGTTTAACAGGGGGCTTTGGGGCCAACGTCCTGACTTTC. Its protein product is CASSLTGGFGANVLTF.

The V gene is TRBV24-1, the J gene TRBJ1-6; no reliable D call. The germline CDR1 and CDR2 sequences are KGHDR and SFDVKD. This CDR3 has 12 residues. Trimming removed 10 bases from V and 10 bases from J, with 13 bases in between. The CDR3 DNA reads TGTGCCACACCGGGGTTTAGGTCACCCCTCCACTTT. Translating it yields CATPGFRSPLHF.

This clonotype has a count of ten or more. The chain couples TRBV27 to TRBJ1-5; D gene uncertain. Germline V gene data show CDR1 as MNHEY and CDR2 as SMNVEV (reference sequence). The length of the CDR3 is 13 residues. V gave up 8 bases and J gave up 6 bases, with 14 bases separating them. CDR3 amino acids: CASAAALAQPQHF. CDR3 nucleotide sequence: TGTGCCAGCGCCGCAGCCCTAGCTCAGCCCCAGCATTTT.

This chain joins TRBV5-1 and TRBJ2-3, with D possibly being TRBD2 (6 bases). Germline loops: CDR1 SGHRS, CDR2 YFSETQ. CDR3 length: 16 residues. The germline V and J ends were trimmed by 0 bases and 2 bases, with 13 bases remaining between them. CDR3 bases: TGCGCCAGCAGCTTGGGGCCGGGACTGGCCACAGATACGCAGTATTTT. Its translation: CASSLGPGLATDTQYF.

There are many counts of this clonotype. The chain has TRBV5-1 and TRBJ2-5, with 7 bases lining up with TRBD2. CDR1 and CDR2 from the germline V gene are SGHRS and YFSETQ. V shed 0 bases, J shed 4 bases, and the junction held 3 bases outside the gene matches. The CDR3 extends over 14 amino acids. CDR3 nucleotide sequence: TGCGCCAGCAGCTTGGCAACGGGAGGAGAGACCCAGTACTTC. Translating gives CASSLATGGETQYF.

This clonotype was recorded at least ten times. The CDR3 loop reads CASSRTSGGHYEQYF. The CDR3 nucleotides read TGTGCCAGCAGTCGGACTAGCGGGGGTCACTACGAGCAGTACTTC. V gene TRBV6-2 or TRBV6-3 combines with J gene TRBJ2-7; 13 bases line up with TRBD2. Unmatched junction bases numbered 4, after V lost 5 bases and J lost 3 bases. In germline, CDR1 is MNHEY, CDR2 SVGEGT. The CDR3 covers 15 residues.

A note on this clonotype: A much larger clone lies one base from this, so it may be a read error. This chain connects TRBV20-1 to TRBJ2-7; D may be TRBD1 or TRBD2 (5 bases each). The CDR3 loop spans 12 amino acids. In germline, CDR1 is DFQATT, CDR2 SNEGSKA (reference sequence). Here the CDR3 DNA reads TGCAGTCTCAGGGAGAGCTCCTACGAGCAGCACTTC. As protein: CSLRESSYEQHF.

Ten or more counts support this clonotype. The V and J genes are TRBV6-5 and TRBJ2-5; no firm D call. The V end was cut by 2 bases, the J end by 1 base, with 5 bases between. CDR3 length equals 13 residues. Germline V gene data show CDR1 as MNHEY and CDR2 as SVGAGI. In DNA, the CDR3 is TGTGCCAGCAGTTACAGCTTCCAAGAGACCCAGTACTTC. Translation: CASSYSFQETQYF.

This clonotype has more than one count but fewer than ten. The chain couples TRBV4-1 to TRBJ1-6, with TRBD1 as a possible D gene (6 bases). CDR1 and CDR2 (germline): MGHRA, YSYEKL. Trimming shortened V by 4 bases and J by 7 bases, and 14 bases separated the two germline ends. CDR3 length: 15 residues. The CDR3 loop is CASSRDRSVNSPLHF. The CDR3 DNA follows: TGCGCCAGCAGCCGAGACAGGAGCGTCAATTCACCCCTCCACTTT.

This clonotype showed up just a few times. The chain has TRBV9 and TRBJ2-1, with D possibly matching TRBD2 (5 bases). Germline CDR1 reads SGDLS; CDR2 reads YYNGEE. The CDR3 covers 16 residues. V gave up 0 bases and J gave up 6 bases, with 16 bases separating them. CDR3 sequence reads: CASSVGGREPTNEQFF. In DNA, the CDR3 is TGTGCCAGCAGCGTAGGGGGTCGGGAACCCACCAATGAGCAGTTCTTC.

Many counts were recorded for this clonotype. V usage is TRBV12-3 or TRBV12-4 and J usage is TRBJ2-2; 9 bases align to TRBD2. The CDR3 has 15 residues. The junction had 3 bases not matched to a gene; V was cut back by 2 bases and J by 5 bases. This CDR3 reads CASSLFLAGTGELFF. The CDR3, as DNA: TGTGCCAGCAGTTTATTTCTAGCGGGAACCGGGGAGCTGTTTTTT.

This clonotype has just a few counts. The V call is TRBV18, the J call TRBJ1-2; D unclear. Germline V gene sequence: CDR1 KGHSH, CDR2 LQKENI. Trimming took 2 bases from V and 3 from J, leaving 10 bases between them. The CDR3 is 14 amino acids. The CDR3 loop is CASSPNHLDYGYTF. The CDR3 DNA reads TGTGCCAGCTCACCAAATCATCTGGACTATGGCTACACCTTC.

There are a few counts of this clonotype. This chain connects TRBV5-6 to TRBJ2-3; 9 nucleotides agree with TRBD2. The V gene end was trimmed by 0 bases and the J gene end by 2 bases; junction bases not matched to a gene: 10. Per germline, CDR1 SGHDT and CDR2 YYEEEE. The CDR3 runs 18 residues. The CDR3 DNA is TGTGCCAGCAGCTTGGCCTTAGGGCTAGCGGGAACCACAGATACGCAGTATTTT. Translated, it gives CASSLALGLAGTTDTQYF. The entire variable domain, with the rest obtained from reference TRBV5-6 and TRBJ2-3, is as follows: DAGVTQSPTHLIKTRGQQVTLRCSPKSGHDTVSWYQQALGQGPQFIFQYYEEEERQRGNFPDRFSGHQFPNYSSELNVNALLLGDSALYLCASSLALGLAGTTDTQYFGPGTRLTVL.

About this clonotype itself: A much larger clone sits a single nucleotide away, making a read error possible. CDR3 sequence: CASSLDKINQPQHF. CDR3 DNA: TGTGCCAGCAGTTTGGACAAGATCAATCAGCCCCAGCATTTT. V is TRBV28 and J is TRBJ1-5; D perhaps matches TRBD1 (5 bases). Germline lookup yields CDR1 MDHEN and CDR2 SYDVKM. The CDR3 spans 14 residues. Trimming removed 3 bases from V and 3 bases from J, with 9 bases in between.

This clonotype was counted ten times or more. The CDR3 loop reads CSARPAGGHNEQFF. The CDR3, as DNA: TGCAGTGCTAGGCCGGCGGGAGGGCATAATGAGCAGTTCTTC. This chain connects TRBV20-1 to TRBJ2-1, with 9 nucleotides matching TRBD2. CDR3 length: 14 amino acids. The V and J ends lost 3 bases and 7 bases, in that order; junction bases with no gene match: 7. CDR1 and CDR2 (germline): DFQATT, SNEGSKA (reference sequence).

The chain uses TRBV11-2 and TRBJ1-4; no definite D call. The germline CDR1 and CDR2 sequences are SGHAT and FQNNGV. Deletions cut 1 base from V and 12 bases from J, with 15 bases between. The CDR3 is 14 residues long. The CDR3 region has the DNA TGTGCCAGCAGCTTAGGTACGGACGGCCGAGAACTGTTTTTT. Protein product: CASSLGTDGRELFF.

A few counts support this clonotype. The chain recombines TRBV6-1 with TRBJ1-1, with 9 bases identical to TRBD1. Germline-derived CDR1 and CDR2 are MNHNS and SASEGT. CDR3 size: 15 residues. V was pared by 4 bases and J by 5 bases, with 8 bases of the junction left unmatched. CDR3 coding DNA: TGTGCCAGCAGTGCGCAGACAGGGGGAATTACTGAAGCTTTCTTT. It is translated as CASSAQTGGITEAFF.

This clonotype was observed at least ten times. CDR3 region: CASSLRQGNTEAFF. The CDR3 coding sequence is TGTGCCAGCAGTCTCAGACAGGGAAACACTGAAGCTTTCTTT. The gene calls are TRBV12-3 or TRBV12-4 and TRBJ1-1; 7 bases are a match to TRBD1. There are 14 residues in the CDR3. V was clipped by 5 bases and J by 2 bases; unmatched bases: 5.

Many counts were recorded for this clonotype. This chain uses TRBV12-3 or TRBV12-4 with TRBJ1-6; 7 bases are a match to TRBD1. The CDR3 runs 16 residues. Trimming removed 4 bases from V and 4 bases from J; junction bases left unmatched: 7. The chain's CDR3 is CASSSGQTRYNSPLHF. CDR3 nucleotides: TGTGCCAGCAGTTCGGGACAGACTCGTTATAATTCACCCCTCCACTTT.

The chain combines TRBV4-2 with TRBJ2-5; 7 bases agree with TRBD2. The trim removed 0 bases at V and 5 bases at J, leaving 9 bases unmatched. The CDR3 runs to 16 residues. Germline lookup yields CDR1 LGHNA and CDR2 YNFKEQ. The CDR3 protein is CASSQETLGGSETQYF. CDR3 nucleotide sequence: TGTGCCAGCAGCCAAGAGACACTTGGCGGGAGCGAGACCCAGTACTTC.

This clonotype was seen at least ten times. J is TRBJ2-5 and V is TRBV6-1; the D gene is possibly TRBD2 (6 bases). The CDR3 sequence is 14 residues long. Germline loops: CDR1 MNHNS, CDR2 SASEGT. V was pared by 5 bases and J by 2 bases, with 12 bases between. DNA of the CDR3: TGTGCCAGCAGTTTGGACTACTCTCAAGAGACCCAGTACTTC. As protein: CASSLDYSQETQYF.

The rearrangement joins TRBV20-1 to TRBJ2-7; 9 bases map to TRBD2. CDR1 and CDR2 from the germline V gene are DFQATT and SNEGSKA (reference sequence). The CDR3 runs to 14 residues. V dropped 3 bases and J dropped 4; count of bases not matched to a gene: 7. The CDR3 reads CSARELAGRYEQYF. The CDR3 bases are TGCAGTGCTAGGGAGCTAGCGGGAAGGTACGAGCAGTACTTC.

This rearrangement joins TRBV14 to TRBJ1-2, with D possibly being TRBD1 (5 bases). Looked up from germline, CDR1 is SGHDN and CDR2 is FVKESK. CDR3 length: 15 amino acids. The V end was cut by 2 bases, the J end by 4 bases, with 14 bases between. The CDR3 region is CASSQLRQGRYGYTF. The CDR3 DNA sequence: TGTGCCAGCAGCCAACTAAGGCAGGGACGCTATGGCTACACCTTC.

The table lists this clonotype with many counts. The V call is TRBV29-1, the J call TRBJ2-1, with 9 nucleotides matching TRBD1. Germline trimming cut 3 bases from V and 7 bases from J; bases unmatched to any gene: 10. Germline V gives CDR1 SQVTM, CDR2 ANQGSEA. The CDR3 length is 15 residues. For the CDR3, the DNA is TGCAGCGTTGAGAAGCGGGACAGGGTCTCGAATGAGCAGTTCTTC. Amino acid sequence: CSVEKRDRVSNEQFF.

This clonotype was detected many times. The V call is TRBV7-9, the J call TRBJ2-3; TRBD2 agrees at 8 bases. CDR1 and CDR2 (germline): SEHNR, FQNEAQ (reference sequence). The CDR3 has 15 amino acids. Trimming cost V 3 bases and J 8 bases; bases outside gene matches: 10. The CDR3 is CASSFPGTSPGTQYF. The CDR3 DNA is TGTGCCAGCAGCTTTCCCGGGACTAGTCCGGGTACGCAGTATTTT.

This clonotype was picked up a small number of times. The chain joins TRBV20-1 to TRBJ2-2; 11 bases line up with TRBD2. Germline values: CDR1 DFQATT, CDR2 SNEGSKA (reference sequence). CDR3 length equals 13 residues. J was trimmed by 6 bases and V by 6 bases; bases with no gene match: 3. The CDR3 loop is CSATSGRSGELFF. CDR3 sequence (DNA): TGCAGTGCCACTAGCGGGAGATCCGGGGAGCTGTTTTTT.

This clonotype has at least ten counts. The chain carries TRBV20-1 and TRBJ2-5; 8 bases map to TRBD2. With 3 bases clipped from V and 5 bases from J, the junction kept 17 bases outside the gene matches. Germline CDR1 is DFQATT and CDR2 is SNEGSKA (reference sequence). The CDR3 consists of 17 residues. The CDR3 region is CSASPSSGTRSVETQYF. Written as DNA, the CDR3 is TGCAGTGCTAGTCCCTCCTCCGGGACTAGGAGTGTGGAGACCCAGTACTTC.

In its sample, this clonotype was seen many times. The chain recombines TRBV28 with TRBJ2-5; TRBD1 might be the D (5 bases). The V end was cut by 5 bases, the J end by 9 bases, with 10 bases between. In germline, CDR1 is MDHEN, CDR2 SYDVKM. This CDR3 region has 11 residues. The CDR3 DNA reads TGTGCCAGCAGTCCGCAAGGGGCCCAGTACTTC. It encodes CASSPQGAQYF.